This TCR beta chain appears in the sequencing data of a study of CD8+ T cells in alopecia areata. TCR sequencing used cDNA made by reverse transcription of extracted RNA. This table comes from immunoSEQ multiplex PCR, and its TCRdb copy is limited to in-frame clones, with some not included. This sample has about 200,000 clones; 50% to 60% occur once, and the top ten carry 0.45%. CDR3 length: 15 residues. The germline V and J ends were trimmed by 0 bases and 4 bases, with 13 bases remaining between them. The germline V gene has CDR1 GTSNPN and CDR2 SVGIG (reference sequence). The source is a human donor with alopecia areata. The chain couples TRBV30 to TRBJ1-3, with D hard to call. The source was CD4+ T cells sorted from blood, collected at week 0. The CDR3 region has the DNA TGTGCCTGGAGTGTACAAGGTGTCCGGGGAAACACCATATATTTT. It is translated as CAWSVQGVRGNTIYF.